This TCR beta chain comes out of a study of tumor-infiltrating lymphocytes in primary liver carcinoma. Trimming cost V 5 bases and J 6 bases, with 8 bases left between them. Germline V gene lookup returns CDR1 SGHAT and CDR2 FQNNGV. The CDR3 is made up of 11 amino acids. This clonotype was picked up many times. Blood RNA originated from unsorted whole blood, with germline DNA additionally extracted. A constant-region primer primed TCR beta cDNA synthesis from 400 to 550 ng of total RNA. Each TCR beta library was derived from three nested multiplex PCR rounds that employed slightly modified ARM-PCR. For approximately 11 cycles apiece, the opening two PCR rounds ran with TRBV1-TRBV30 forward primers and a C-beta reverse primer. TCRdb reanalysed the multiplex PCR reads using MiXCR and keeps one entry per CDR3 protein. The table records some 180,000 distinct CDR3 sequences, approximately 60% of them present only once.

V and J are TRBV11-2 and TRBJ2-7; D is ambiguous. Sequencing used peripheral blood. The sequence derives from a man aged 35 to 55 with primary liver carcinoma and hepatitis B virus infection. The CDR3: CASSPWVEQYF. CDR3 in DNA: TGTGCCAGCAGCCCATGGGTCGAGCAGTACTTC.